Presented here are 25 T cell receptor beta chains from one specimen sequenced in a study of T cell changes during pregnancy in multiple sclerosis (dated by TCRdb to about 2019). The method behind the library was the immunoSEQ multiplex PCR assay. The immuneACCESS repertoire file appears here via TCRdb, limited to in-frame rearrangements. These files lack a portion of the clones; in checked studies, under half of the deficit traces to unresolved V genes, and the cause of the others is not known. The sample yields 35,000 to 40,000 clones; approximately 94% were counted once. The top ten clonotypes cover about 0.39% of the sample. The sample here was CD4+ T cells from peripheral blood mononuclear cells, taken in the second trimester of pregnancy. The receptors derive from a female donor with multiple sclerosis, enrolled in a pregnancy study.

The chain combines TRBV30 with TRBJ1-5; 8 bases are a match to TRBD1. The V gene end was trimmed by 1 base and the J gene end by 4 bases; junction bases not matched to a gene: 9. The CDR3 has 16 residues. Germline CDR1 GTSNPN, CDR2 SVGIG (reference sequence). The CDR3 sequence: CAWSAPGQASNQPQHF. In DNA, the CDR3 is TGTGCCTGGAGTGCCCCGGGACAGGCTAGTAATCAGCCCCAGCATTTT.

The chain carries TRBV18 and TRBJ2-7, with 9 bases lining up with TRBD1. The ends lost 6 bases at V and 3 bases at J; junction bases unmatched: 6. CDR3 length: 14 amino acids. From germline, CDR1 is KGHSH and CDR2 LQKENI. The CDR3 nucleotides read TGTGCCAGCTCCCCCACAGGGGGCAGCTACGAGCAGTACTTC. Protein product: CASSPTGGSYEQYF.

This chain uses TRBV7-9 with TRBJ2-3; TRBD2 matches at 8 bases. Germline V lookup: CDR1 SEHNR, CDR2 FQNEAQ (reference sequence). The CDR3 sequence is 17 residues long. V gave up 5 bases and J gave up 1 base; unmatched junction bases: 11. The CDR3 region is CASSAGLAWKGTDTQYF. The DNA for the CDR3 is TGTGCCAGCAGCGCCGGACTAGCCTGGAAAGGCACAGATACGCAGTATTTT.

This rearrangement joins TRBV19 to TRBJ2-1; D is unresolved. Trimming took off 9 bases at V and 5 bases at J, with 8 bases between the two ends. This CDR3 spans 11 amino acids. Germline-derived CDR1 and CDR2 are LNHDA and SQIVND (reference sequence). CDR3 DNA sequence: TGTGCCAGCCACGGTAACAATGAGCAGTTCTTC. Translated: CASHGNNEQFF.

The chain uses TRBV27 and TRBJ1-6, with 9 bases fitting TRBD1. The germline CDR1 and CDR2 sequences are MNHEY and SMNVEV (reference sequence). V gave up 7 bases and J gave up 0 bases; unmatched junction bases: 1. The CDR3 loop spans 15 amino acids. As DNA, the CDR3 is TGTGCCAGCACACAGGGGGCCTCCTATAATTCACCCCTCCACTTT. Translation: CASTQGASYNSPLHF.

The chain is built from TRBV5-4 and TRBJ2-2, with no clear D. V gave up 4 bases and J gave up 4 bases, with 11 bases separating them. This CDR3 has 14 residues. Germline CDR1 is SGHNT and CDR2 is YYREEE (reference sequence). The CDR3 loop is CASSPPRSTGELFF. CDR3 sequence (DNA): TGTGCCAGCAGCCCCCCTCGGTCCACCGGGGAGCTGTTTTTT.

The chain carries TRBV28 and TRBJ2-2; tentatively, D is TRBD1 (6 bases). Per the germline V gene, CDR1 is MDHEN and CDR2 is SYDVKM. The CDR3 has 16 residues. V lost 7 bases and J lost 3, with 18 bases in between. The CDR3 sequence is CASTPGQIIYTGELFF. The CDR3 coding sequence is TGTGCCAGCACTCCGGGACAAATCATTTACACCGGGGAGCTGTTTTTT.

This sequence joins TRBV28 and TRBJ1-1; 7 positions match TRBD1. Per germline, CDR1 MDHEN and CDR2 SYDVKM. This CDR3 is 15 amino acids long. The ends lost 5 bases at V and 1 base at J; junction bases unmatched: 7. DNA of the CDR3: TGTGCCAGCAGTCCTCCGGGACAGAAGAACACTGAAGCTTTCTTT. Its translation is CASSPPGQKNTEAFF.

The chain has TRBV14 and TRBJ1-1, with D possibly TRBD1 on 6 matching bases. Germline V lookup: CDR1 SGHDN, CDR2 FVKESK. CDR3 length: 14 residues. V lost 2 bases and J 11 bases, leaving 18 bases between the germline ends. CDR3 DNA sequence: TGTGCCAGCAGCCAAACCCGCGGGGGGCGAAAGGCTTTCTTT. Translation gives CASSQTRGGRKAFF. Variable domain in full (rest from reference TRBV14 and TRBJ1-1): EAGVTQFPSHSVIEKGQTVTLRCDPISGHDNLYWYRRVMGKEIKFLLHFVKESKQDESGMPNNRFLAERTGGTYSTLKVQPAELEDSGVYFCASSQTRGGRKAFFGQGTRLTVV.

CDR3 sequence: CASSFGLAGAVETQYF. DNA for the CDR3: TGCGCCAGCAGCTTCGGACTAGCGGGAGCGGTAGAGACCCAGTACTTC. This rearrangement joins TRBV5-1 to TRBJ2-5; 13 bases fit TRBD2. Germline-derived CDR1 and CDR2 are SGHRS and YFSETQ. CDR3 length equals 16 residues. V shed 2 bases and J 4 bases; nucleotides not matched to a gene: 5.

The chain couples TRBV15 to TRBJ1-2; D perhaps matches TRBD1 (5 bases). Germline V gene sequence: CDR1 LNHNV, CDR2 YYDKDF (reference sequence). V was trimmed by 5 bases and J by 8 bases, leaving 24 bases between them. The CDR3 is 16 amino acids. CDR3 region: CATSWGASGARGGYTF. In nucleotides, the CDR3 is TGTGCCACCAGCTGGGGCGCTTCCGGAGCCCGGGGGGGCTACACCTTC.

This clone has a handful of counts. An end of the junction does not agree with germline; a read error may underlie this. The V and J genes are TRBV9 and TRBJ2-2, with TRBD1 as a possible D gene (6 bases). The CDR3 is made up of 16 amino acids. Germline CDR1 is SGDLS and CDR2 is YYNGEE. The CDR3 is CASSVAQGPKTGELFF. For the CDR3, the DNA is TGTGCCAGCAGCGTAGCTCAGGGGCCGAAGACCGGGGAGCTGTTTTTT.

The gene calls are TRBV18 and TRBJ1-2; TRBD1 is a possible D gene (6 bases). There are 13 residues in the CDR3. The germline CDR1 and CDR2 sequences are KGHSH and LQKENI. Trimming left V 2 bases short and J 8 bases short, with 12 bases between. The CDR3 loop reads CASSPAGERGYTF. CDR3 DNA sequence: TGTGCCAGCTCACCAGCAGGGGAAAGAGGCTACACCTTC.

The V and J genes are TRBV6-5 and TRBJ2-7; D might be TRBD2 (6 bases). Germline V lookup: CDR1 MNHEY, CDR2 SVGAGI. V was clipped by 5 bases and J by 4 bases, with 15 bases between them. The CDR3 runs 14 residues. CDR3 coding DNA: TGTGCCAGCAGTCCCCCCGGGAGATTATACGAGCAGTACTTC. Residues: CASSPPGRLYEQYF.

The rearrangement uses TRBV19 and TRBJ1-1; D is undetermined. CDR1 is LNHDA and CDR2 is SQIVND in the germline V gene (reference sequence). Trimming cost V 6 bases and J 5 bases, with 16 bases left between them. This CDR3 spans 14 amino acids. The CDR3 coding sequence is TGTGCCAGTAGGGAACAGCTTACTGGGACTGAAGCTTTCTTT. This translates into CASREQLTGTEAFF.

This sequence joins TRBV7-6 and TRBJ2-1; 8 bases are shared with TRBD2. Germline V CDR1 and CDR2: SGHVS, FNYEAQ. CDR3 length: 15 amino acids. J lost 3 bases, V lost 5 bases, and 6 bases had no gene match. The CDR3 nucleotides are TGTGCCAGCAGCGTAATGGCGGGAGGCTACAATGAGCAGTTCTTC. This gives the protein CASSVMAGGYNEQFF. The whole variable domain, remainder taken from reference TRBV7-6 and TRBJ2-1, is GAGVSQSPRYKVTKRGQDVALRCDPISGHVSLYWYRQALGQGPEFLTYFNYEAQQDKSGLPNDRFSAERPEGSISTLTIQRTEQRDSAMYRCASSVMAGGYNEQFFGPGTRLTVL.

V usage is TRBV9 and J usage is TRBJ2-1, with 10 bases identical to TRBD1. V was pared by 2 bases and J by 15 bases, with 5 bases of the junction left unmatched. CDR3 length equals 12 residues. Germline CDR1 SGDLS, CDR2 YYNGEE. CDR3 in DNA: TGTGCCAGCAGCGTGGACAGGGGGAAGGTGTTCTTC. Residues: CASSVDRGKVFF.

This clone was recorded only once. This rearrangement joins TRBV19 to TRBJ2-2; tentatively, D is TRBD1 (5 bases). CDR3 length: 17 residues. Between the trimmed V and J ends, which lost 7 bases and 7 bases, there was a span of 25 bases. Germline V gives CDR1 LNHDA, CDR2 SQIVND (reference sequence). CDR3: CASTQRQGTRKIGELFF. The DNA of the CDR3 is TGTGCCAGTACCCAGAGGCAGGGAACGAGGAAAATCGGGGAGCTGTTTTTT.

The rearrangement uses TRBV2 and TRBJ1-1; possibly TRBD1 for D (5 bases). V gave up 4 bases and J gave up 10 bases, with 13 bases separating them. Germline V gene data show CDR1 as SNHLY and CDR2 as FYNNEI. The CDR3 runs to 12 residues. The CDR3 bases are TGTGCCAGCAGTGTTCCCCCGGGGGGAGCTTTCTTT. The encoded protein is CASSVPPGGAFF.

The V gene is TRBV5-4, the J gene TRBJ1-4, with D perhaps matching TRBD1 (5 bases). The CDR3 extends over 14 amino acids. Deletions cut 4 bases from V and 8 bases from J, with 15 bases between. Looked up from germline, CDR1 is SGHNT and CDR2 is YYREEE (reference sequence). The CDR3 reads CASSQAGRLEKLFF. CDR3 coding DNA: TGTGCCAGCAGCCAGGCGGGACGACTGGAAAAACTGTTTTTT.

This clone was seen once. The gene calls are TRBV27 and TRBJ2-3; 8 bases align to TRBD1. CDR3 size: 15 residues. The V gene end was trimmed by 5 bases and the J gene end by 2 bases; junction bases not matched to a gene: 6. Germline CDR1 is MNHEY and CDR2 is SMNVEV (reference sequence). CDR3 DNA sequence: TGTGCCAGCAGTCCGTACAGGGGGTCCACAGATACGCAGTATTTT. It codes for CASSPYRGSTDTQYF.

The CDR3 nucleotides are TGTGCCAGCAGTCCGGGAGGGGGAGACTCTGGGGCCAACGTCCTGACTTTC. Amino acids: CASSPGGGDSGANVLTF. The chain couples TRBV2 to TRBJ2-6, with 8 bases identical to TRBD2. Trimming at V came to 5 bases and at J to 0 bases, leaving 6 bases not matched to a gene. The CDR3 is 17 amino acids. CDR1 is SNHLY, CDR2 FYNNEI, per germline. The full variable domain, with the rest looked up from reference TRBV2 and TRBJ2-6, is EPEVTQTPSHQVTQMGQEVILRCVPISNHLYFYWYRQILGQKVEFLVSFYNNEISEKSEIFDDQFSVERPDGSNFTLKIRSTKLEDSAMYFCASSPGGGDSGANVLTFGAGSRLTVL.

Remarks on this clone: Other DNA sequences in the sample encode the same CDR3. This chain connects TRBV29-1 to TRBJ1-1; D is undetermined. This CDR3 has 12 residues. V shed 7 bases and J shed 1 base, with 10 bases lying between them. Germline V gene sequence: CDR1 SQVTM, CDR2 ANQGSEA. DNA for the CDR3: TGCAGCGGCGGGTATCCGAACACTGAAGCTTTCTTT. It translates to CSGGYPNTEAFF.

This chain joins TRBV11-2 and TRBJ1-4; maybe TRBD1 (5 bases). The germline CDR1 and CDR2 sequences are SGHAT and FQNNGV. V lost 5 bases and J lost 8, with 18 bases in between. This CDR3 spans 15 amino acids. The chain's CDR3 is CASSLHRIPLEKLFF. The DNA for the CDR3 is TGTGCCAGCAGCCTACACAGGATTCCTCTAGAAAAACTGTTTTTT.

The chain carries TRBV5-1 and TRBJ2-2, with D perhaps matching TRBD1 (5 bases). The CDR3 consists of 16 residues. Trimming took off 2 bases at V and 0 bases at J, with 11 bases between the two ends. The germline V gene encodes CDR1 SGHRS and CDR2 YFSETQ. CDR3 amino acids: CASSFITGANTGELFF. The CDR3 bases are TGCGCCAGCAGCTTTATTACAGGAGCGAACACCGGGGAGCTGTTTTTT.